What follows describes a single TCR beta chain. This sample is part of a study of T cell responses to AZD1222 COVID-19 vaccine. The overall study: Recipients boosted at about 4 weeks or about 12 weeks are pooled.

Here immunoSEQ multiplex PCR was the method, and the copy in TCRdb shows in-frame clones only, minus some. This table has 170,000 or so clones, 90% to 95% appearing once. The sequenced sample was peripheral blood, obtained on day 0 of AZD1222 vaccination. The receptor was isolated from an adult in good health.

CDR3 DNA: TGCGCCAGCAGCGGAAACCCCGCTGTGACCAAAGAGACCCAGTACTTC. Its protein is CASSGNPAVTKETQYF. The chain employs TRBV5-1 and TRBJ2-5; no clear D gene. Deletions cut 4 bases from V and 3 bases from J, with 19 bases between. Germline assignment: CDR1 SGHRS and CDR2 YFSETQ. The CDR3 runs 16 residues.